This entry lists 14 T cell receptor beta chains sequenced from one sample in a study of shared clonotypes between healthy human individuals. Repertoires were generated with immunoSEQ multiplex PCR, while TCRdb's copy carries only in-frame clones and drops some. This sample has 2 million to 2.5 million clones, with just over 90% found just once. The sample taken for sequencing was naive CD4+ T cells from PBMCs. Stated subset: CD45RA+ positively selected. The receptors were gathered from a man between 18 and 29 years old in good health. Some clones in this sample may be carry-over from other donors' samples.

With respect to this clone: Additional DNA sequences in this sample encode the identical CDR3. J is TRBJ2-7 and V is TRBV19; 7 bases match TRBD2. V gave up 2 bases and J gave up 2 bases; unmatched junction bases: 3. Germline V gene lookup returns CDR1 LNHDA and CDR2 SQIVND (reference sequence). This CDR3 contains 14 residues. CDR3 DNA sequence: TGTGCCAGTAGTATATCTAGCGGTACCTACGAGCAGTACTTC. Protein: CASSISSGTYEQYF.

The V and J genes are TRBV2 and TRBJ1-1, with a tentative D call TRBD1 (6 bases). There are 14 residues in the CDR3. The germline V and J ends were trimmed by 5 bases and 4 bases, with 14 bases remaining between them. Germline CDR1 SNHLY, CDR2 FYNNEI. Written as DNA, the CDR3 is TGTGCCAGCAGTAACAGGGCGAGTGGCACTGAAGCTTTCTTT. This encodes CASSNRASGTEAFF.

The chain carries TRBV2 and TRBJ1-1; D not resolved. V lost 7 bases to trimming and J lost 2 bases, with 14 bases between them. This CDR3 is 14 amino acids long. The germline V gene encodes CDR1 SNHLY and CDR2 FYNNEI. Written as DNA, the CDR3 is TGTGCCAGCAACGTGAACGGAGCCAACACTGAAGCTTTCTTT. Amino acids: CASNVNGANTEAFF.

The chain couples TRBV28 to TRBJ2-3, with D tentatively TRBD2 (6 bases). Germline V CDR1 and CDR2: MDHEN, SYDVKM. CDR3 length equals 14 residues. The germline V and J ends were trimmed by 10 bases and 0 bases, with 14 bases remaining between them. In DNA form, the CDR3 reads TGTGCCATCATTAGCGGAGCTAGCACAGATACGCAGTATTTT. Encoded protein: CAIISGASTDTQYF.

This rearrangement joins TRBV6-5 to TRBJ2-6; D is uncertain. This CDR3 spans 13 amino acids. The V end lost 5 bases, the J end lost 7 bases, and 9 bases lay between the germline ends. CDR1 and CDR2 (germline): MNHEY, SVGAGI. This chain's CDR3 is CASSRTVANVLTF. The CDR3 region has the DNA TGTGCCAGCAGTCGGACGGTAGCCAACGTCCTGACTTTC.

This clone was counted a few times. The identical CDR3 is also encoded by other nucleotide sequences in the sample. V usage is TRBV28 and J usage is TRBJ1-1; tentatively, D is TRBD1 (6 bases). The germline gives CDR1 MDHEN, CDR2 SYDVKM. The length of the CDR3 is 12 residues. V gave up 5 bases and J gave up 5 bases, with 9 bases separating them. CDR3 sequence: CASSLGQTEAFF. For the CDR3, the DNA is TGTGCCAGCAGTCTTGGACAGACTGAAGCTTTCTTT. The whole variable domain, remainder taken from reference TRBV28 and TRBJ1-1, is DVKVTQSSRYLVKRTGEKVFLECVQDMDHENMFWYRQDPGLGLRLIYFSYDVKMKEKGDIPEGYSVSREKKERFSLILESASTNQTSMYLCASSLGQTEAFFGQGTRLTVV.

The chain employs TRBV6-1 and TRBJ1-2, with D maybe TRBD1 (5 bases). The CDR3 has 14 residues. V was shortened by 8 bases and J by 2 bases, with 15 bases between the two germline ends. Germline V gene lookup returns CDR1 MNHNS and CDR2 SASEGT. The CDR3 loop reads CASSSGHINYGYTF. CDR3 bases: TGTGCCAGCTCATCCGGACACATAAACTATGGCTACACCTTC.

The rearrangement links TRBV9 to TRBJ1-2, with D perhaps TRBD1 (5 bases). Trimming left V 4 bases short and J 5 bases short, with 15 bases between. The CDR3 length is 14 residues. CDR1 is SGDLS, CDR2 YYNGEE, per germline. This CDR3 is CASSPRGDAYGYTF. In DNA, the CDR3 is TGTGCCAGCAGCCCCCGGGGGGACGCTTATGGCTACACCTTC.

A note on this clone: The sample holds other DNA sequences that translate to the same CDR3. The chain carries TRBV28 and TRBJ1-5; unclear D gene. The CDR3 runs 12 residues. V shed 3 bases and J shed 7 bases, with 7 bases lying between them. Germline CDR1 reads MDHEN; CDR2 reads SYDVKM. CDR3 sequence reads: CASSFGGQPQHF. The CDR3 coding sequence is TGTGCCAGCAGTTTCGGTGGACAGCCCCAGCATTTT.

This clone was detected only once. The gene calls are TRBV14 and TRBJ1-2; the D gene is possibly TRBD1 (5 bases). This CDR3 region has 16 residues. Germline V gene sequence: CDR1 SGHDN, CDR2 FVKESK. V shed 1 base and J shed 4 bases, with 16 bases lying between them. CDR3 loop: CASSQAGGVFFYGYTF. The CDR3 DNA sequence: TGTGCCAGCAGCCAAGCCGGGGGGGTCTTCTTCTATGGCTACACCTTC.

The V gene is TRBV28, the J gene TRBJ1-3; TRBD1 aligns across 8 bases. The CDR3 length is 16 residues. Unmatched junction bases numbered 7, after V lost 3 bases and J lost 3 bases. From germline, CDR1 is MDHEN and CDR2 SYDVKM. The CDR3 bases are TGTGCCAGCAGTTTTGCGACAGGGGCGCGTGGAAACACCATATATTTT. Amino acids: CASSFATGARGNTIYF.

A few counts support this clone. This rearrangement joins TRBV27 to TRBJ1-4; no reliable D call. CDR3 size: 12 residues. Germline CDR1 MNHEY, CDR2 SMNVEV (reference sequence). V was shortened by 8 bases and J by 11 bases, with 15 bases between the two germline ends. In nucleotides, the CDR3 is TGTGCCAGCTCCCCGCAAGTGGGGAAACTGTTTTTT. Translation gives CASSPQVGKLFF.

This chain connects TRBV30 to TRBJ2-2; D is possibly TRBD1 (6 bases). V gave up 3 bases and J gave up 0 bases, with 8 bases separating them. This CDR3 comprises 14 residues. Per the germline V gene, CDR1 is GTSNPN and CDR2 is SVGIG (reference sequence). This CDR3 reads CAWSRGPNTGELFF. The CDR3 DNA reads TGTGCCTGGAGCAGGGGCCCGAACACCGGGGAGCTGTTTTTT. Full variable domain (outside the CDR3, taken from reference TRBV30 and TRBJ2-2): SQTIHQWPATLVQPVGSPLSLECTVEGTSNPNLYWYRQAAGRGLQLLFYSVGIGQISSEVPQNLSASRPQDRQFILSSKKLLLSDSGFYLCAWSRGPNTGELFFGEGSRLTVL.

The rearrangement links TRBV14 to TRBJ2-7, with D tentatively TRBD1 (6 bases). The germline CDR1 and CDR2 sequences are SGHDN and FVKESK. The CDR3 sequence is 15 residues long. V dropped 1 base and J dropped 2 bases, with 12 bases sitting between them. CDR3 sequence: CASSQGRQGTYEQYF. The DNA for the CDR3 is TGTGCCAGCAGCCAAGGACGCCAGGGGACCTACGAGCAGTACTTC. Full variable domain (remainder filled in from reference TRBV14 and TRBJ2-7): EAGVTQFPSHSVIEKGQTVTLRCDPISGHDNLYWYRRVMGKEIKFLLHFVKESKQDESGMPNNRFLAERTGGTYSTLKVQPAELEDSGVYFCASSQGRQGTYEQYFGPGTRLTVT.